This TCR beta chain comes out of a study of Ad26.COV2.S vaccination and SARS-CoV-2 variants. Sample treatment: 15 to 20 received Ad26.COV2.S at low or high dose, single or two shots; 5 received placebo; per-sample allocation not given. Collection of the samples took place on day 63 after the first injection of vaccine or placebo. CDR3 length: 14 residues. The V gene's germline CDR1 is SGHRS and CDR2 YFSETQ. Trimming removed 7 bases from V and 0 bases from J, with 11 bases in between. The assay was immunoSEQ multiplex PCR, and TCRdb's table has in-frame clones only and misses some. In the table there are 400,000 or so clones, 80% to 90% of which are singletons.

The source material was peripheral blood, sampled in a trial of Ad26.COV2.S vaccine versus placebo. The chain carries TRBV5-1 and TRBJ1-3, with D unresolved. This clonotype was sampled from a person aged 18-65 years who received the Ad26.COV2.S COVID-19 vaccine or a placebo. Here the CDR3 reads CASSPAGSGNTIYF. For the CDR3, the DNA is TGCGCCAGCTCCCCCGCGGGCTCTGGAAACACCATATATTTT.